This passage covers 5 T cell receptor beta chains from one sample sequenced in a study of CD4 and CD8 cells across lung adenocarcinoma regions. TCRdb called the PCR reads again in MiXCR, with one record for every CDR3 protein. The sample lists some 18,000 distinct CDR3 sequences, approximately 50% occurring once. Material for sequencing was CD8+ T cells from the margin of a lung tumor. These receptors originate from a male donor with lung adenocarcinoma. The CD4 and CD8 labels of this study may be unreliable.

CDR3 loop: CSFRTGIKNNEQFF. The CDR3 DNA follows: TGCAGCTTCAGGACAGGGATAAAGAACAATGAGCAGTTCTTC. The chain employs TRBV29-1 and TRBJ2-1; 8 nucleotides agree with TRBD1. Trimming removed 8 bases from V and 5 bases from J; junction bases left unmatched: 11. This CDR3 is built from 14 residues. CDR1 is SQVTM and CDR2 is ANQGSEA in the germline V gene.

The genes are TRBV28 and TRBJ2-5; TRBD1 matches 9 bases. With the DNA end fitting TRBJ2-7 better, the J assignment may be wrong. Germline CDR1 and CDR2: MDHEN and SYDVKM. There are 14 residues in the CDR3. The CDR3 coding sequence is TGTGCCAGCAGGACAGGGGGAAGCTCCTACGAGCAGTACTTC. Protein: CASRTGGSSYEQYF.

This clonotype showed up just once. A junction boundary mismatches the germline segment, possibly from a read error. The chain employs TRBV6-5 and TRBJ2-3; no definite D call. Germline V gene data show CDR1 as MNHEY and CDR2 as SVGAGI. This CDR3 spans 14 amino acids. The CDR3 bases are TGTGCGGGCAGTTACTGCCGCGACCAAGATACCCAGTATTTT. Translating gives CAGSYCRDQDTQYF.

The sample holds a few counts of this clonotype. The chain is built from TRBV11-2 and TRBJ2-1, with 8 bases identical to TRBD1. There are 15 residues in the CDR3. V trimming: 3 bases; J trimming: 2 bases; junction bases outside the gene matches: 3. Germline assignment: CDR1 SGHAT and CDR2 FQNNGV. CDR3 residues: CASSFDRGTYNEQFF. CDR3 DNA: TGTGCCAGCAGCTTTGACAGGGGAACCTACAATGAGCAGTTCTTC. Drawing the rest from reference TRBV11-2 and TRBJ2-1, the complete variable domain is EAGVAQSPRYKIIEKRQSVAFWCNPISGHATLYWYQQILGQGPKLLIQFQNNGVVDDSQLPKDRFSAERLKGVDSTLKIQPAKLEDSAVYLCASSFDRGTYNEQFFGPGTRLTVL.

With respect to this clonotype: The junction does not match germline at one end; this may be a read error. V gene TRBV10-1 combines with J gene TRBJ2-5; 11 nucleotides match TRBD1. The CDR3 is made up of 19 amino acids. From germline, CDR1 is WNHNN and CDR2 SYGVQD (reference sequence). The chain's CDR3 is CARKPPPGQGGSGTETQYF. DNA for the CDR3: TGCGCCAGGAAGCCCCCACCGGGACAGGGGGGCTCTGGGACAGAGACCCAGTATTTC.